Each of the 18 T cell receptor beta chains below was sequenced from the same sample in a study of T-cell memory formation after mild COVID-19. TCRdb re-derived calls from the 5' RACE reads in MiXCR, one entry per CDR3 protein. The sample has about 310,000 distinct CDR3 sequences, approximately 15% seen once. The sequenced sample was PBMCs or a T cell subset sorted from them (not recorded which). These receptors came from a man younger than 35 who had mild COVID-19 (a few samples of this study predate the infection). Cell type and time point are not known.

The V gene is TRBV24-1, the J gene TRBJ2-6; the D gene could be TRBD1 or TRBD2 (6 bases each). Germline CDR1 and CDR2: KGHDR and SFDVKD. V dropped 10 bases and J dropped 0 bases, with 12 bases sitting between them. This CDR3 spans 15 amino acids. The CDR3 nucleotides read TGTGCCACGGAGGGGGAGCCCTCTGGGGCCAACGTCCTGACTTTC. Protein: CATEGEPSGANVLTF.

The chain recombines TRBV11-2 with TRBJ2-5; the match to TRBD2 covers 10 bases. There are 16 residues in the CDR3. Germline CDR1 reads SGHAT; CDR2 reads FQNNGV. Trimming removed 4 bases from V and 6 bases from J; junction bases left unmatched: 11. In nucleotides, the CDR3 is TGTGCCAGCAGCTCCGTCCAGCGGGGGGGTCCCCAGACCCAGTACTTC. This sequence encodes CASSSVQRGGPQTQYF.

This clonotype was observed a few times. The genes are TRBV7-8 and TRBJ1-5, with TRBD1 matching 12 bases. Germline V lookup: CDR1 SGHVS, CDR2 FQNEAQ. The CDR3 is 16 residues long. Germline trimming cut 5 bases from V and 5 bases from J; bases unmatched to any gene: 7. CDR3 bases: TGTGCCAGCAGCCTAGGGACAGGGGGCGTCGATCAGCCCCAGCATTTT. Translating gives CASSLGTGGVDQPQHF.

The chain is built from TRBV28 and TRBJ1-5; D not certain. The CDR3 spans 16 residues. Germline CDR1 reads MDHEN; CDR2 reads SYDVKM. V lost 11 bases, J lost 2 bases, and 22 bases lay in between. CDR3 residues: CAVESSGRVGNQPQHF. CDR3 bases: TGTGCCGTCGAGTCCTCGGGGAGGGTCGGCAATCAGCCCCAGCATTTT. Combining the CDR3 with reference TRBV28 and TRBJ1-5 gives the whole variable domain DVKVTQSSRYLVKRTGEKVFLECVQDMDHENMFWYRQDPGLGLRLIYFSYDVKMKEKGDIPEGYSVSREKKERFSLILESASTNQTSMYLCAVESSGRVGNQPQHFGDGTRLSIL.

This clonotype was seen a few times. The chain carries TRBV20-1 and TRBJ2-1; D tentatively reads TRBD1 or TRBD2 (5 bases each). V shed 5 bases and J shed 3 bases, with 17 bases lying between them. This CDR3 is built from 15 residues. Germline values: CDR1 DFQATT, CDR2 SNEGSKA (reference sequence). The DNA of the CDR3 is TGCAGTGCTTACGGGGCATTGTACAACTACAATGAGCAGTTCTTC. This codes for CSAYGALYNYNEQFF.

CDR3 residues: CASSHRTASGGGELFF. In DNA, the CDR3 is TGCGCCAGCAGCCATCGTACGGCTAGCGGGGGCGGGGAGCTGTTTTTT. The chain is built from TRBV4-3 and TRBJ2-2, with 10 bases lining up with TRBD2. Germline trimming cut 3 bases from V and 7 bases from J; bases unmatched to any gene: 8. The CDR3 is made up of 16 amino acids. CDR1 is LGHNA and CDR2 is YSLEER in the germline V gene.

Regarding this clonotype: At one boundary the junction diverges from the germline segment, which might be a read error. The rearrangement uses TRBV7-7 and TRBJ1-3; the D is unclear. Germline CDR1 is SSHAT and CDR2 is FNYEAQ (reference sequence). The CDR3 is 15 amino acids. This CDR3 reads CASSLSPGSGNTIYF. CDR3 nucleotide sequence: TGTGCTAGCAGCCTCTCTCCCGGCTCTGGAAACACCATATATTTT.

Only a few counts were recorded for this clonotype. CDR3 nucleotide sequence: TGTGCCAGCAGCCTCGAGAGCGGGGTATCCTACGAGCAGTACTTC. Translation: CASSLESGVSYEQYF. This chain links TRBV7-6 with TRBJ2-7; TRBD2 matches 7 bases. The CDR3 has 15 residues. The V gene end was trimmed by 5 bases and the J gene end by 1 base; junction bases not matched to a gene: 8. The germline gives CDR1 SGHVS, CDR2 FNYEAQ. The full variable domain, completed using reference TRBV7-6 and TRBJ2-7, is GAGVSQSPRYKVTKRGQDVALRCDPISGHVSLYWYRQALGQGPEFLTYFNYEAQQDKSGLPNDRFSAERPEGSISTLTIQRTEQRDSAMYRCASSLESGVSYEQYFGPGTRLTVT.

The chain links TRBV14 to TRBJ2-7, with 13 positions matching TRBD2. The CDR3 is made up of 13 amino acids. CDR1 and CDR2 (germline): SGHDN, FVKESK. The chain's CDR3 is CASSPGLAGSLCV. The CDR3 DNA is TGTGCCAGCAGCCCGGGACTAGCGGGGAGCCTGTGCGTC.

The chain has TRBV15 and TRBJ2-3, with 9 bases identical to TRBD1. There are 18 residues in the CDR3. Losses at the gene ends were 3 bases for V and 0 bases for J; bases not matched to a gene: 10. Germline CDR1 is LNHNV and CDR2 is YYDKDF (reference sequence). The CDR3, as DNA: TGTGCCACCAGCAGCAATACGGCCGGACAGGGGAGCACAGATACGCAGTATTTT. This sequence encodes CATSSNTAGQGSTDTQYF.

This sequence joins TRBV20-1 and TRBJ2-5; D uncertain. The V end lost 3 bases, the J end lost 5 bases, and 19 bases lay between the germline ends. The CDR3 spans 15 residues. CDR1 is DFQATT and CDR2 is SNEGSKA in the germline V gene (reference sequence). The CDR3 loop is CSASTHDIKRETQYF. The CDR3 nucleotides are TGCAGTGCTAGTACTCACGACATAAAGAGGGAGACCCAGTACTTC.

This clonotype was seen a handful of times. This chain joins TRBV7-2 and TRBJ1-1; D call uncertain. Germline V gene data show CDR1 as SGHTA and CDR2 as FQGNSA. Between the trimmed V and J ends, which lost 5 bases and 2 bases, there was a span of 6 bases. The CDR3 extends over 12 amino acids. CDR3 protein: CASSRHNTEAFF. The CDR3 bases are TGTGCCAGCAGCCGACATAACACTGAAGCTTTCTTT.

This clonotype was observed at least ten times. The CDR3: CASSPGTGYEQYV. The CDR3 region has the DNA TGTGCCAGCAGTCCAGGGACAGGTTACGAGCAGTACGTC. V is TRBV27 and J is TRBJ2-7; 8 bases are a match to TRBD1. This CDR3 region has 13 residues. Germline V gene sequence: CDR1 MNHEY, CDR2 SMNVEV (reference sequence). With 5 bases clipped from V and 4 bases from J, the junction kept 4 bases outside the gene matches.

This chain connects TRBV7-3 to TRBJ1-1; D might be TRBD1 (6 bases). V lost 2 bases and J 0 bases, leaving 7 bases between the germline ends. This CDR3 spans 14 amino acids. CDR1 is SGHTA, CDR2 FQGTGA, per germline. The CDR3: CASSLHRVNTEAFF. DNA for the CDR3: TGTGCCAGCAGCTTACACAGGGTGAACACTGAAGCTTTCTTT. Full variable domain (outside the CDR3, taken from reference TRBV7-3 and TRBJ1-1): GAGVSQTPSNKVTEKGKYVELRCDPISGHTALYWYRQSLGQGPEFLIYFQGTGAADDSGLPNDRFFAVRPEGSVSTLKIQRTERGDSAVYLCASSLHRVNTEAFFGQGTRLTVV.

This clonotype showed up many times. The chain recombines TRBV15 with TRBJ2-7; a possible D gene is TRBD2 (7 bases). Trimming pared 4 bases from V and 3 bases from J, leaving 13 bases between. The CDR3 consists of 14 residues. CDR1 and CDR2 from the germline V gene are LNHNV and YYDKDF (reference sequence). The DNA of the CDR3 is TGTGCCACCAGCACTAGGGGGGGGGTCTACGAGCAGTACTTC. Its protein product is CATSTRGGVYEQYF. Looking up the rest from reference TRBV15 and TRBJ2-7 gives the full variable domain: DAMVIQNPRYQVTQFGKPVTLSCSQTLNHNVMYWYQQKSSQAPKLLFHYYDKDFNNEADTPDNFQSRRPNTSFCFLDIRSPGLGDTAMYLCATSTRGGVYEQYFGPGTRLTVT.

This clonotype has more than one count but fewer than ten. This chain connects TRBV27 to TRBJ2-1, with TRBD2 matching over 12 bases. The CDR3 loop spans 15 amino acids. Trimming cost V 2 bases and J 7 bases; bases outside gene matches: 3. Per the germline V gene, CDR1 is MNHEY and CDR2 is SMNVEV (reference sequence). CDR3 in amino acids: CASSLGLAGLNEQFF. The CDR3 nucleotides read TGTGCCAGCAGTTTAGGACTAGCGGGGCTGAATGAGCAGTTCTTC.

The V gene is TRBV7-9, the J gene TRBJ2-5; TRBD1 matches 7 bases. CDR3 length: 14 amino acids. The germline CDR1 and CDR2 sequences are SEHNR and FQNEAQ (reference sequence). The V segment lost 6 bases and the J segment 0 bases; nucleotides outside the gene matches: 4. The CDR3 reads CASSTTGHQETQYF. The CDR3 DNA follows: TGTGCCAGCAGTACGACAGGGCACCAAGAGACCCAGTACTTC. Variable domain in full (rest from reference TRBV7-9 and TRBJ2-5): DTGVSQNPRHKITKRGQNVTFRCDPISEHNRLYWYRQTLGQGPEFLTYFQNEAQLEKSRLLSDRFSAERPKGSFSTLEIQRTEQGDSAMYLCASSTTGHQETQYFGPGTRLLVL.

This clonotype was seen repeatedly, ten times or more. This rearrangement joins TRBV2 to TRBJ2-1; the D is unclear. This CDR3 comprises 15 residues. Trimming shortened V by 4 bases and J by 9 bases, and 19 bases separated the two germline ends. Germline CDR1 is SNHLY and CDR2 is FYNNEI. CDR3 loop: CASSVVRWLGGEQFF. The CDR3 bases are TGTGCCAGCAGTGTTGTTCGGTGGCTGGGTGGTGAGCAGTTCTTC.